Presented here are 11 T cell receptor beta chains from one specimen sequenced in a study of tissue T cells after allogeneic stem cell transplantation. Some clones are missing from TCRdb's copy, which holds only in-frame ones; the method was immunoSEQ multiplex PCR. Of nearly 50,000 clones listed, less than 75% are singletons. Material: sorted cells pooled from one or two spleens. All receptors come from a pool of C57BL/6 mice in good health.

In the case of this clone: Mouse names are used for the genes. Read data end 1 residue before the CDR3 end; the end is taken from the germline J gene. The rearrangement joins TRBV16 to TRBJ2-4; 7 bases are shared with TRBD1. V shed 4 bases and J 3 bases; nucleotides not matched to a gene: 4. The CDR3 spans 14 residues. Germline CDR1 is SGHSA and CDR2 is FRNQAP. Here the CDR3 reads CASSSPTGQNTLYF. The DNA read from the CDR3 is TGTGCAAGCAGCTCCCCGACAGGGCAAAACACCTTGTAC. Combining the CDR3 with reference TRBV16 and TRBJ2-4 gives the whole variable domain NAGVIQTPRHKVTGKGQEATLWCEPISGHSAVFWYRQTIVQGLEFLTYFRNQAPIDDSGMPKERFSAQMPNQSHSTLKIQSTQPQDSAVYLCASSSPTGQNTLYFGAGTRLSVL.

With regard to this clone: Mouse germline and gene names are used. The CDR3 is cut off 1 residue early in the read; its end comes from the germline J gene. V gene TRBV1 combines with J gene TRBJ2-7; 7 bases map to TRBD1. Germline V gene sequence: CDR1 NSQYPW, CDR2 LRSPGD (reference sequence). CDR3 length: 15 amino acids. V was pared by 0 bases and J by 6 bases, with 8 bases of the junction left unmatched. CDR3 bases read: TGCACCTGCAGTGCAGATCCGGCAGGGGGAGTTGAACAGTAC. The encoded protein is CTCSADPAGGVEQY. The whole CDR3 sequence reads CTCSADPAGGVEQYF.

As concerns this clone: Genes here carry mouse names. The observed sequence ends 1 residue before the CDR3 terminus, with the missing tail filled in from the germline J gene. The chain combines TRBV5 with TRBJ1-6; D gene unclear. TRBJ1-6 is known as an ORF, though its function is uncertain. The V end lost 0 bases, the J end lost 0 bases, and 9 bases lay between the germline ends. Germline CDR1 is LGHNA and CDR2 is YNLKQL (reference sequence). CDR3 length: 17 amino acids. The DNA read from the CDR3 is TGTGCCAGCAGCCAAGATAATTGGGCTTCCTATAATTCGCCCCTCTAC. Amino acids: CASSQDNWASYNSPLY. The full CDR3 is CASSQDNWASYNSPLYF.

Remarks on this clone: Germline and genes: mouse. The read finishes 1 residue shy of the CDR3 end, and the germline J gene is used to complete it. This sequence joins TRBV16 and TRBJ1-1, with D unresolved. The CDR3 totals 13 residues. With 2 bases removed from V and 0 bases from J, the gap between germline ends came to 4 bases. The germline V gene encodes CDR1 SGHSA and CDR2 FRNQAP. The chain's CDR3 is CASSLRTNTEVFF. The CDR3 bases that were read are TGTGCAAGCAGCTTAAGAACAAACACAGAAGTCTTC.

To note about this clone: Genes here carry mouse names. The CDR3 end lies 1 residue beyond the end of the read and is filled in from the germline J gene. V and J are TRBV31 and TRBJ2-4, with 8 bases lining up with TRBD2. The CDR3 sequence is 16 residues long. The germline V gene has CDR1 GKSSPN and CDR2 SITVG. Trimming cost V 0 bases and J 1 base; bases outside gene matches: 6. Incomplete CDR3 DNA: TGTGCCTGGAGTCTAGAACTGGGGGATTGTCAAAACACCTTGTAC. Protein product: CAWSLELGDCQNTLY. The full CDR3 reads CAWSLELGDCQNTLYF.

Of note for this clone: Mouse gene names and germline throughout. CDR3 loop: CASTGGVGEQYF. The DNA read from the CDR3 is TGTGCCAGCACTGGGGGGGTCGGTGAACAGTAC. This chain connects TRBV13-3 to TRBJ2-7; 9 bases map to TRBD2. The CDR3 end falls 1 residue outside the read, so it is completed with the germline J gene. CDR1 and CDR2 from the germline V gene are NNHDY and SYVADS. The CDR3 has 12 residues. With V trimmed by 6 bases and J by 6 bases, 4 bases remained unmatched.

A word on this clone: Gene names and germline match the mouse. The CDR3 end falls 1 residue outside the read, so it is completed with the germline J gene. The chain uses TRBV13-1 and TRBJ1-1, with 8 positions matching TRBD1. This CDR3 region has 14 residues. Germline V CDR1 and CDR2: NSHNY, SYGAGN. V was pared by 3 bases and J by 1 base, with 2 bases of the junction left unmatched. The CDR3 is CASSVGTGNTEVFF. The covered CDR3 bases are TGTGCCAGCAGTGTCGGGACAGGAAACACAGAAGTCTTC.

About this clone itself: Any gene name here is a mouse gene name. The sample carries other DNA sequences with the same CDR3. The CDR3 bases that were read are TGTGCCTGGAGCGGGACTGGGACCTATGAACAGTAC. This gives the protein CAWSGTGTYEQY. The full CDR3 protein reads CAWSGTGTYEQYF. J is TRBJ2-7 and V is TRBV31, with TRBD2 matching over 9 bases. With the read ending 1 residue before the CDR3 end, the germline J gene is used to fill in that end. V lost 3 bases to trimming and J lost 2 bases; unmatched junction nucleotides: 2. This CDR3 has 13 residues. The germline V gene encodes CDR1 GKSSPN and CDR2 SITVG.

As for this clone: Each gene name is a mouse one. Read coverage stops 1 residue before the CDR3 terminus; the germline J gene supplies the remainder. This chain connects TRBV13-1 to TRBJ2-1, with D perhaps TRBD1 (5 bases). CDR1 is NSHNY, CDR2 SYGAGN, per germline. Deletions cut 0 bases from V and 7 bases from J, with 11 bases between. The CDR3 runs to 14 residues. The CDR3 here is CASSDEGRGAEQFF. The sequenced part of the CDR3 DNA is TGTGCCAGCAGTGATGAAGGGAGGGGAGCTGAGCAGTTC.

About this clone: Gene and germline names: mouse. The CDR3 goes on 1 residue after the read ends, and that part is filled in from the germline J gene. The chain is built from TRBV3 and TRBJ1-1; D uncertain. CDR3 length: 13 residues. Trimming left V 2 bases short and J 1 base short, with 5 bases between. Germline V gene sequence: CDR1 SNHLY, CDR2 FYNGKV (reference sequence). The covered CDR3 bases are TGTGCCAGCAGCTTATCCCTAAACACAGAAGTCTTC. This gives the protein CASSLSLNTEVF. The entire CDR3 is CASSLSLNTEVFF.

In regard to this clone: Germline and genes: mouse. The read comes to an end 1 residue before the CDR3 does, leaving the germline J gene to fill in the end. V is TRBV31 and J is TRBJ2-7; 13 nucleotides match TRBD2. Trimming took 1 base from V and 4 from J; bases not matched to a gene: 1. Germline-derived CDR1 and CDR2 are GKSSPN and SITVG. CDR3 size: 14 residues. The CDR3 loop is CAWSRDWGGYEQYF. Partial CDR3 DNA: TGTGCCTGGAGTCGGGACTGGGGGGGATATGAACAGTAC.